This T cell receptor beta chain was recorded in a study of T-cell memory formation after mild COVID-19. TCRdb re-called the 5' RACE reads with MiXCR, one entry per CDR3 protein. This sample carries under 200,000 distinct CDR3 sequences, 31% of them seen once, and the ten largest clones take around 12%. Sequenced: PBMCs or a T cell subset sorted from them (not recorded which). This TCR derives from an adult woman who had mild COVID-19 (a few samples of this study predate the infection). Cell type and time point are not known.

CDR3 nucleotide sequence: TGCGCCAGCAGGGGCTCTGGGGCCAACGTCCTGACTTTC. Translating it yields CASRGSGANVLTF. The genes are TRBV5-1 and TRBJ2-6; D gene unclear. Trimming cost V 5 bases and J 0 bases, with 3 bases left between them. The CDR3 has 13 residues. CDR1 SGHRS and CDR2 YFSETQ come from the germline V gene.